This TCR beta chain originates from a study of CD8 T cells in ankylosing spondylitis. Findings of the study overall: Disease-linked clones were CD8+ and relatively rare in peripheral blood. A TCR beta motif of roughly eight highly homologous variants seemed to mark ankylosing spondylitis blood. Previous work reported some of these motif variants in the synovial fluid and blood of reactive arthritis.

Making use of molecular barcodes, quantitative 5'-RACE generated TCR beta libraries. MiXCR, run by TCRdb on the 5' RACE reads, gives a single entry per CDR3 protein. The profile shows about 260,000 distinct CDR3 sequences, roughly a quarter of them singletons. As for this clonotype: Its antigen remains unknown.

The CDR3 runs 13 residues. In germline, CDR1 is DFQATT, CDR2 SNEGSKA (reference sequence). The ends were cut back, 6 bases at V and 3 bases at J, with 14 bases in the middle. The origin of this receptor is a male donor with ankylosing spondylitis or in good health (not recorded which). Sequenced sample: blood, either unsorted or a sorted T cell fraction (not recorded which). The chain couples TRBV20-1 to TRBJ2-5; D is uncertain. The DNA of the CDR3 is TGCAGTGCCCGGTTTCGTGGGGAAGAGACCCAGTACTTC. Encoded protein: CSARFRGEETQYF.